This record concerns one T cell receptor (beta chain) sequence. Its antigen is not identified. This entry comes from a study of blood T cells in healthy people across ages. Broader study findings: Naive T cell percentage strongly correlated with TCR beta diversity.

Per the germline V gene, CDR1 is MGHDK and CDR2 is SYGVNS. This CDR3 is built from 17 residues. The V and J ends lost 1 base and 3 bases, in that order; junction bases with no gene match: 9. Through a sample-barcoded 5' primer and a J-beta primer mix, a second PCR was run for roughly 6 to 11 cycles. The template-switch adaptor, which had 12 random nucleotides, put a tag on each cDNA molecule. TCRdb independently ran MiXCR on the 5' RACE reads; one entry per CDR3 protein. The sample lists about 680,000 distinct CDR3 sequences; around 48% were seen once. The receptor was derived from a woman aged 55-69 years in good health. The gene calls are TRBV25-1 and TRBJ2-7, with 10 bases identical to TRBD1. The specimen sequenced was blood. The CDR3 region has the DNA TGTGCCAGCAGTGAATTTGGGCGGGGGACAGGGGACTACGAGCAGTACTTC. It encodes CASSEFGRGTGDYEQYF.